One sample yielded the 18 T cell receptor beta chains listed below, sequenced in a study of blood T cell repertoires in COVID-19. Profiled with immunoSEQ multiplex PCR; TCRdb holds only in-frame clones, not every one. The table records around 70,000 clones, around 78% of them present only once. The sequenced material came from peripheral blood. Receptor source: a human donor in a cohort sampled during active COVID-19.

This clone was seen only a few times. The chain carries TRBV30 and TRBJ1-1; D not resolved. This CDR3 is built from 13 residues. Germline V CDR1 and CDR2: GTSNPN, SVGIG (reference sequence). Trimming removed 3 bases at V and 3 bases at J, with 11 bases between. The DNA of the CDR3 is TGTGCCTGGAGCAGGCAACAATACACTGAAGCTTTCTTT. This gives the protein CAWSRQQYTEAFF.

The rearrangement uses TRBV4-1 and TRBJ2-2; 10 bases fit TRBD2. V shed 0 bases, J shed 5 bases, and the junction held 9 bases outside the gene matches. Germline CDR1 is MGHRA and CDR2 is YSYEKL. This CDR3 has 18 residues. The CDR3 is CASSQDASGSYRTGELFF. In nucleotides, the CDR3 is TGCGCCAGCAGCCAAGATGCTAGCGGGAGTTACAGGACCGGGGAGCTGTTTTTT.

The chain is built from TRBV6-6 and TRBJ1-2; TRBD1 might be the D (5 bases). V lost 2 bases, J lost 0 bases, and 10 bases lay in between. Germline-derived CDR1 and CDR2 are MNHNY and SVGAGI (reference sequence). This CDR3 contains 15 residues. CDR3 in amino acids: CASSYPTDTNYGYTF. CDR3 nucleotides: TGTGCCAGCAGTTACCCGACAGATACTAACTATGGCTACACCTTC.

The chain combines TRBV18 with TRBJ2-7, with 8 bases aligning to TRBD1. Per the germline V gene, CDR1 is KGHSH and CDR2 is LQKENI. This CDR3 comprises 14 residues. The V gene end was trimmed by 5 bases and the J gene end by 0 bases; junction bases not matched to a gene: 3. CDR3 protein: CASSAGTGSYEQYF. CDR3 DNA sequence: TGTGCCAGCTCAGCCGGGACAGGCTCCTACGAGCAGTACTTC.

The CDR3 nucleotides are TGTGCCACCAGCAGATCCCGAGGGGAGGTATCCTACGAGCAGTACTTC. It specifies CATSRSRGEVSYEQYF. This chain uses TRBV15 with TRBJ2-7; possible D gene TRBD2, 6 bases. Germline V gene lookup returns CDR1 LNHNV and CDR2 YYDKDF (reference sequence). Deletions cut 2 bases from V and 1 base from J, with 15 bases between. CDR3 length equals 16 residues. Looking up the rest from reference TRBV15 and TRBJ2-7 gives the full variable domain: DAMVIQNPRYQVTQFGKPVTLSCSQTLNHNVMYWYQQKSSQAPKLLFHYYDKDFNNEADTPDNFQSRRPNTSFCFLDIRSPGLGDTAMYLCATSRSRGEVSYEQYFGPGTRLTVT.

The chain combines TRBV7-2 with TRBJ1-2; 8 nucleotides align to TRBD1. After removal of 1 base from V and 5 bases from J, the junction contained 9 bases not matched to a gene. There are 16 residues in the CDR3. In germline, CDR1 is SGHTA, CDR2 FQGNSA. For the CDR3, the DNA is TGTGCCAGCAGCTTAGTGAAAGGACAGGGACCGTATGGCTACACCTTC. It encodes CASSLVKGQGPYGYTF. Variable domain in full (rest from reference TRBV7-2 and TRBJ1-2): GAGVSQSPSNKVTEKGKDVELRCDPISGHTALYWYRQSLGQGLEFLIYFQGNSAPDKSGLPSDRFSAERTGGSVSTLTIQRTQQEDSAVYLCASSLVKGQGPYGYTFGSGTRLTVV.

The V gene is TRBV5-1, the J gene TRBJ1-1; D ambiguous. V lost 4 bases, J lost 5 bases, and 15 bases lay in between. CDR1 SGHRS and CDR2 YFSETQ come from the germline V gene. The CDR3 runs to 14 residues. CDR3 loop: CASSPQLDGTEAFF. In DNA form, the CDR3 reads TGCGCCAGCAGCCCCCAACTCGACGGGACTGAAGCTTTCTTT.

This clone appeared once. The chain carries TRBV5-1 and TRBJ2-7; 8 bases are a match to TRBD1. V trimming: 4 bases; J trimming: 5 bases; junction bases outside the gene matches: 8. CDR1 and CDR2 from the germline V gene are SGHRS and YFSETQ. The length of the CDR3 is 14 residues. In DNA form, the CDR3 reads TGCGCCAGCAGCCCCGGACAGGGAGGCAACGAGCAGTACTTC. It yields the protein CASSPGQGGNEQYF.

The chain links TRBV19 to TRBJ2-7; a weak D match, TRBD1 (5 bases). The CDR3 consists of 13 residues. Germline CDR1 and CDR2: LNHDA and SQIVND (reference sequence). V dropped 7 bases and J dropped 5 bases, with 15 bases sitting between them. The CDR3 spells CASNVRGGNEQYF. The CDR3 DNA reads TGTGCCAGTAATGTTAGGGGCGGCAACGAGCAGTACTTC.

The chain joins TRBV7-6 to TRBJ1-4, with a weak D call TRBD1 (6 bases). Per the germline V gene, CDR1 is SGHVS and CDR2 is FNYEAQ. Trimming took 2 bases from V and 4 from J, leaving 11 bases between them. The CDR3 length is 15 residues. The CDR3 DNA is TGTGCCAGCAGCTTACGAGGGACAAGTAATGAAAAACTGTTTTTT. Its translation: CASSLRGTSNEKLFF.

The chain employs TRBV5-5 and TRBJ2-5, with D unclear. The V gene lost 3 bases and the J gene lost 0 bases, with 6 bases spanning the gap. Germline V lookup: CDR1 SGHKS, CDR2 YYEKEE (reference sequence). CDR3 length equals 13 residues. The CDR3 is CASSSGYQETQYF. CDR3 nucleotide sequence: TGTGCCAGCAGCTCCGGGTACCAAGAGACCCAGTACTTC.

The genes are TRBV7-2 and TRBJ1-1, with a possible D match to TRBD1 (6 bases). CDR1 SGHTA and CDR2 FQGNSA come from the germline V gene. Trimming removed 0 bases at V and 7 bases at J, with 15 bases between. This CDR3 is built from 15 residues. The CDR3 protein is CASSLALGGRGEAFF. In DNA form, the CDR3 reads TGTGCCAGCAGCTTAGCACTGGGGGGGCGCGGTGAAGCTTTCTTT.

This clone was detected ten times or more. This chain joins TRBV30 and TRBJ2-2, with 7 positions matching TRBD1. The CDR3 is 13 amino acids. Germline CDR1 GTSNPN, CDR2 SVGIG (reference sequence). V lost 2 bases to trimming and J lost 5 bases; unmatched junction nucleotides: 2. CDR3 amino acids: CAWSIQGTGELFF. The CDR3 DNA reads as TGTGCCTGGAGTATACAGGGGACCGGGGAGCTGTTTTTT.

This clone was observed a handful of times. The genes are TRBV5-6 and TRBJ2-2; D perhaps matches TRBD1 (5 bases). Germline V gives CDR1 SGHDT, CDR2 YYEEEE. Trimming cost V 2 bases and J 4 bases, with 9 bases left between them. The CDR3 is 14 amino acids. The CDR3 nucleotides are TGTGCCAGCAGCTTCGACAGAAGCACCGGGGAGCTGTTTTTT. Translated, it gives CASSFDRSTGELFF.

The rearrangement uses TRBV5-1 and TRBJ2-7; TRBD2 is a possible D gene (5 bases). Germline-derived CDR1 and CDR2 are SGHRS and YFSETQ. V was cut by 0 bases and J by 0 bases, with 13 bases left in between. The CDR3 is made up of 16 amino acids. CDR3 bases: TGCGCCAGCAGCTTGGGTGGCGGGCTCAGCTCCTACGAGCAGTACTTC. It specifies CASSLGGGLSSYEQYF.

This clone was observed a single time. The chain recombines TRBV5-4 with TRBJ1-1, with TRBD1 identical over 9 bases. V was pared by 4 bases and J by 0 bases, with 4 bases of the junction left unmatched. The CDR3 runs to 15 residues. CDR1 and CDR2 (germline): SGHNT, YYREEE (reference sequence). CDR3 DNA: TGTGCCAGCAGCCCACAGGGGGCCATGAACACTGAAGCTTTCTTT. Its protein product is CASSPQGAMNTEAFF. The full variable domain, rest sourced from reference TRBV5-4 and TRBJ1-1, is ETGVTQSPTHLIKTRGQQVTLRCSSQSGHNTVSWYQQALGQGPQFIFQYYREEENGRGNFPPRFSGLQFPNYSSELNVNALELDDSALYLCASSPQGAMNTEAFFGQGTRLTVV.

V is TRBV2 and J is TRBJ1-1, with TRBD1 matching 8 bases. Germline V gene data show CDR1 as SNHLY and CDR2 as FYNNEI. V shed 6 bases and J 2 bases; nucleotides not matched to a gene: 5. This CDR3 has 14 residues. CDR3 nucleotides: TGTGCCAGCAGCCCAGACAGGGGCAACACTGAAGCTTTCTTT. Its protein product is CASSPDRGNTEAFF.

V gene TRBV29-1 combines with J gene TRBJ2-1; 9 nucleotides line up with TRBD2. CDR1 SQVTM and CDR2 ANQGSEA come from the germline V gene. With V trimmed by 7 bases and J by 3 bases, 7 bases remained unmatched. This CDR3 is built from 14 residues. The CDR3 nucleotides read TGCAGCGGGATGACTAGCGGACTCTACAATGAGCAGTTCTTC. Its protein is CSGMTSGLYNEQFF.